This T cell receptor beta chain was retrieved from a study of T-cell reconstitution after alpha-beta-depleted transplantation in children. Preparing the TCRbeta library involved the use of unique molecular identifiers. Each CDR3 protein gets one entry after TCRdb re-called the PCR reads with MiXCR. The table records around 450,000 distinct CDR3 sequences, 15% to 20% of them present only once. V lost 5 bases to trimming and J lost 0 bases, with 11 bases between them. This CDR3 region has 15 residues. CDR1 is SGHAT and CDR2 is FQNNGV in the germline V gene. This clonotype was sampled from a boy under two years old who had a stem cell transplant for Wiskott-Aldrich syndrome, so the T cells may come from the graft donor. The material sequenced was PBMCs, mostly from graft donor cells, taken 360 days after TCRalphabeta/CD19-depleted stem cell transplant. This chain links TRBV11-2 with TRBJ2-1, with a weak D call TRBD2 (5 bases). In DNA form, the CDR3 reads TGTGCCAGCAGCACCGAGGGCCTCTCCTACAATGAGCAGTTCTTC. This sequence encodes CASSTEGLSYNEQFF.